A selection of T cell receptor beta chains follows, all from one sample in a study of cytomegalovirus exposure and HLA in healthy donors. Generated by immunoSEQ multiplex PCR, the TCRdb table keeps only in-frame clones and is missing some. The table has about 82,000 clones, roughly 95% seen once. The sequenced material came from PBMCs. Receptor source: a woman aged 18-29 years in good health and CMV-seronegative. Each CDR3 is given with its conserved first and last residue. The D gene is left open where the match is weak. Not all rows give a size; the values are once, few, many and, for expanded clones, a class.

v_gene	j_gene	abundance	d_gene	CDR3nt	CDR3aa
TRBV2	TRBJ1-2	.	.	TGTGCCAGCAGTGAAGTCAGCTATGGCTACACCTTC	CASSEVSYGYTF
TRBV28	TRBJ2-2	.	.	TGTGCCAGCAGTTTCGGGGTTCGGGCCGGGGAGCTGTTTTTT	CASSFGVRAGELFF
TRBV6-1	TRBJ2-7	once	TRBD1	TGTGCCAGCAGTGACCCGGGACAGATCTACGAGCAGTACTTC	CASSDPGQIYEQYF
TRBV18	TRBJ1-1	.	TRBD1	TGTGCCAGCTCACAGGGACAGGTTGGCACTGAAGCTTTCTTT	CASSQGQVGTEAFF
TRBV6-5	TRBJ1-4	.	.	TGTGCCAGCAGTAAATCAGGGTCCACTAATGAAAAACTGTTTTTT	CASSKSGSTNEKLFF
TRBV7-2	TRBJ2-7	.	.	TGTGCCAGCAGCTTAGACGCGCGGAAGAGTACCTACGAGCAGTACTTC	CASSLDARKSTYEQYF
TRBV18	TRBJ1-5	.	.	TGTGCCAGCTCACCTACACATAGCAATCAGCCCCAGCATTTT	CASSPTHSNQPQHF
TRBV30	TRBJ2-2	.	TRBD1	TGTGCCTGGAGTGTACCTCCCCCCTCAGGGACAGGGAGGGCCGGGGAGCTGTTTTTT	CAWSVPPPSGTGRAGELFF
TRBV27	TRBJ2-3	.	TRBD2	TGTGCCAGCAGTTTGCGGGGGGGCCTAGGTACGCAGTATTTT	CASSLRGGLGTQYF
TRBV19	TRBJ2-5	few	.	TGTGCCAGTAGTAGCCCCGCGTACCAAGAGACCCAGTACTTC	CASSSPAYQETQYF
TRBV5-1	TRBJ2-7	.	TRBD2	TGCGCCAGCAGCTTGCGCGGTCTAGCGGGATCCTACGAGCAGTACTTC	CASSLRGLAGSYEQYF
TRBV7-6	TRBJ1-3	.	TRBD1	TGTGCCAGCAGCATTGACAGGGACTCTGGAAACACCATATATTTT	CASSIDRDSGNTIYF
TRBV27	TRBJ2-1	.	.	TGTGCCAGCAGACTTACAGGAGGCGGGATCTACAATGAGCAGTTCTTC	CASRLTGGGIYNEQFF
TRBV6-5	TRBJ2-3	.	.	TGTGCCAGCAGAACGCCCCTAGGTACAGATACGCAGTATTTT	CASRTPLGTDTQYF
TRBV6-1	TRBJ2-5	.	TRBD1	TGTGCCAGCAGTGACTCAGGGGGCCAAGAGACCCAGTACTTC	CASSDSGGQETQYF
TRBV9	TRBJ2-2	.	.	TGTGCCAGCAGCGGACTCATAAACACCGGGGAGCTGTTTTTT	CASSGLINTGELFF
TRBV7-2	TRBJ2-1	.	TRBD1	TGTGCCAGCAGGCGCGCCCCGGGACAGGGCTACAATGAGCAGTTCTTC	CASRRAPGQGYNEQFF
TRBV28	TRBJ2-7	.	.	TGTGCCAGCAGTCCAGACTCCACCCCCTACGAGCAGTACTTC	CASSPDSTPYEQYF
TRBV19	TRBJ1-3	.	.	TGTGCCAGTAGTATTTTAACGCAGGGTAGGGCTGGAAACACCATATATTTT	CASSILTQGRAGNTIYF
TRBV6-5	TRBJ2-7	.	TRBD1	TGTGCCAGCAGTCACGACAGGGCGGTCTACGAGCAGTACTTC	CASSHDRAVYEQYF
TRBV5-4	TRBJ2-1	.	TRBD1	TGTGCCAGCAGCTGGGTTGACAGGGGTAGGGATGAGCAGTTCTTC	CASSWVDRGRDEQFF
TRBV5-1	TRBJ1-1	.	TRBD1	TGCGCCAGCAGCTCCGGACAGGGGGAGAACACTGAAGCTTTCTTT	CASSSGQGENTEAFF
TRBV6-1	TRBJ1-5	few	.	TGTGCCAGCAGTGACCGCCTCGACAGGCCTGGCAATCAGCCCCAGCATTTT	CASSDRLDRPGNQPQHF
TRBV4-3	TRBJ2-7	.	.	TGCGCCAGCAGCGCCAGAAGGAGGGGCCACGAGCAGTACTTC	CASSARRRGHEQYF
TRBV19	TRBJ2-5	.	.	TGTGCCAGTAGTATCGGAGACCAAGAGACCCAGTACTTC	CASSIGDQETQYF
TRBV4-2	TRBJ1-2	.	.	TGTGCCAGCAGCCTAGACGGTATCTATGGCTACACCTTC	CASSLDGIYGYTF
TRBV28	TRBJ2-3	.	TRBD2	TGTGCCAGCACCTCCTCCGGGACTAGCGGCACAGATACGCAGTATTTT	CASTSSGTSGTDTQYF
TRBV10-2	TRBJ2-1	.	.	TGCGCCAGCAGTGATGGAGGGGGCGCCTACAATGAGCAGTTCTTC	CASSDGGGAYNEQFF
TRBV6-5	TRBJ2-3	.	.	TGTGCCAGCAGCCCGTCTAGCGTTAGCACAGATACGCAGTATTTT	CASSPSSVSTDTQYF
TRBV5-1	TRBJ2-7	.	TRBD1	TGCGCCAGCAGCCAAGACAGGGTGCACCAGTACTTC	CASSQDRVHQYF
TRBV5-1	TRBJ2-3	.	TRBD2	TGCGCCAGCAGCTTTATTCCGGGAGGGAGCACAGATACGCAGTATTTT	CASSFIPGGSTDTQYF
TRBV6-5	TRBJ1-1	.	.	TGTGCCAGCAGTGGCTGGAGCACTGAAGCTTTCTTT	CASSGWSTEAFF
TRBV21-1	TRBJ1-1	.	.	TGTGCCAGCAGCCCCCCTGGGAACAGGCGTGAAGCTTTCTTT	CASSPPGNRREAFF